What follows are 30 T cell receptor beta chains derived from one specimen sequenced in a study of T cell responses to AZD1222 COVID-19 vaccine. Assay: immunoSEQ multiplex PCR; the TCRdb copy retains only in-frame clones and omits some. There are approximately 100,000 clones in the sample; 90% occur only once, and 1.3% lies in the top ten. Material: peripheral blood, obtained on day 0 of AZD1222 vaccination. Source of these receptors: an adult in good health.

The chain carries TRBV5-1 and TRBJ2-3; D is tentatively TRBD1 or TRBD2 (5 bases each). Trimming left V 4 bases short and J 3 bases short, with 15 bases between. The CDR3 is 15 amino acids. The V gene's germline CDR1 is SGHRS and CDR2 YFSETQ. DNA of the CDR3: TGCGCCAGCAGCCCCGTGGCAGGGAGAACAGATACGCAGTATTTT. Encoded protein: CASSPVAGRTDTQYF.

The CDR3 DNA is TGCGCCAGCAAAGGGAAGGGGGAAGTCTATGGCTACACCTTC. It encodes CASKGKGEVYGYTF. The chain joins TRBV23-1 to TRBJ1-2, with D possibly matching TRBD1 (6 bases). TRBV23-1 belongs to the ORF category, with a function that is uncertain. The germline V and J ends were trimmed by 7 bases and 4 bases, with 16 bases remaining between them. CDR3 length: 14 residues.

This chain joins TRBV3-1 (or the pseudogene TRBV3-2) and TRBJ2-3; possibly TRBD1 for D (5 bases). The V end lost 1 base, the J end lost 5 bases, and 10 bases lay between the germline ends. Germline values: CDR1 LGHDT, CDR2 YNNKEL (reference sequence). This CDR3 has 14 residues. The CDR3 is CASSQAQVKDTQYF. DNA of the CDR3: TGTGCCAGCAGCCAAGCACAGGTTAAAGATACGCAGTATTTT.

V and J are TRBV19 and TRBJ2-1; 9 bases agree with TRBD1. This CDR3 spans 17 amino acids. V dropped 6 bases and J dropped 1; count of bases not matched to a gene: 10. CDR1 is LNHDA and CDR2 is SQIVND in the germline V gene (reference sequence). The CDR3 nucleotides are TGTGCCAGTAGCCTATACCGGGACAGGGTGTCCTACAATGAGCAGTTCTTC. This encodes CASSLYRDRVSYNEQFF.

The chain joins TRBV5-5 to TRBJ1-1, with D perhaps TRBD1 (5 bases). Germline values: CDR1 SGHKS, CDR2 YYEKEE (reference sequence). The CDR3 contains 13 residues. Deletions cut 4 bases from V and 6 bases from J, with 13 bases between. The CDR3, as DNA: TGTGCCAGCAGCCCCGCGGGACGCTCTGAAGCTTTCTTT. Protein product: CASSPAGRSEAFF.

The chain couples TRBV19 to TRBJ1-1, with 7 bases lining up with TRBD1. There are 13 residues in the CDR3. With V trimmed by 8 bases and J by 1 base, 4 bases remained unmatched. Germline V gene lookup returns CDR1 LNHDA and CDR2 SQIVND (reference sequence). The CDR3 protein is CASAQGWNTEAFF. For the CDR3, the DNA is TGTGCCAGTGCACAGGGGTGGAACACTGAAGCTTTCTTT.

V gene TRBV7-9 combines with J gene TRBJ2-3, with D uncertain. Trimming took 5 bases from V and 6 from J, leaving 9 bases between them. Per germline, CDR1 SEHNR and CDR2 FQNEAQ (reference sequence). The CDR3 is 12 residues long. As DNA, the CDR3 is TGTGCCAGCAGCCCTCATGTGGATACGCAGTATTTT. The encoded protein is CASSPHVDTQYF.

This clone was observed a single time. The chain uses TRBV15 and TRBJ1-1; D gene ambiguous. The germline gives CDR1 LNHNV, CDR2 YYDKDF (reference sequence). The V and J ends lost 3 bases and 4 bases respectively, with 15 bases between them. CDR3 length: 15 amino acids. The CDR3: CATSRGISSPTEAFF. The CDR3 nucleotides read TGTGCCACCAGCAGGGGTATTTCTTCTCCCACTGAAGCTTTCTTT.

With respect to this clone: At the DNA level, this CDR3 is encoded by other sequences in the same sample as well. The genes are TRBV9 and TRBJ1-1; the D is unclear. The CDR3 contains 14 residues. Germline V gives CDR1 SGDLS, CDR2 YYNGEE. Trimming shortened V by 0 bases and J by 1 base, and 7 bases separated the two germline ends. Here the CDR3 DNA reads TGTGCCAGCAGCGTAGTTTCAGGGAACACTGAAGCTTTCTTT. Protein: CASSVVSGNTEAFF.

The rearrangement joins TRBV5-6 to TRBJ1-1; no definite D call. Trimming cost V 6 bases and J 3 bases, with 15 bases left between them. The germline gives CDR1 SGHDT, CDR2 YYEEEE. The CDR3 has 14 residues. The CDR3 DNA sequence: TGTGCCAGCAACGCTAGGAGCGGTGACACTGAAGCTTTCTTT. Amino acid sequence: CASNARSGDTEAFF. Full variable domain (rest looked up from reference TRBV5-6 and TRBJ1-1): DAGVTQSPTHLIKTRGQQVTLRCSPKSGHDTVSWYQQALGQGPQFIFQYYEEEERQRGNFPDRFSGHQFPNYSSELNVNALLLGDSALYLCASNARSGDTEAFFGQGTRLTVV.

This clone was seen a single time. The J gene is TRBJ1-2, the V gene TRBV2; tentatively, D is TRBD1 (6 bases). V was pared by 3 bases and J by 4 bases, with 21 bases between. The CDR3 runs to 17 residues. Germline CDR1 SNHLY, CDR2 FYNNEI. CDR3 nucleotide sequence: TGTGCCAGCAGTGACGACCCCAATAGACAGGAGACCTATGGCTACACCTTC. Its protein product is CASSDDPNRQETYGYTF.

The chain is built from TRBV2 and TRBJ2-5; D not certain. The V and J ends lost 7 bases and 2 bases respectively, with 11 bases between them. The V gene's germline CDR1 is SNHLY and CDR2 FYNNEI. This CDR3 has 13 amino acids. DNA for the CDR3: TGTGCCAGCACCAATAGGCTACAAGAGACCCAGTACTTC. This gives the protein CASTNRLQETQYF.

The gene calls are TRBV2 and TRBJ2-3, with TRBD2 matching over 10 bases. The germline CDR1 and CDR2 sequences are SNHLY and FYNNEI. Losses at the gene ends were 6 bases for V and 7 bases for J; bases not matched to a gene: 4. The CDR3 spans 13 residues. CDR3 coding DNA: TGTGCCAGCAGGTGGACTAGCGGAAATACGCAGTATTTT. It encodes CASRWTSGNTQYF.

Here the CDR3 reads CASSPTIGDGNQPQHF. The CDR3 nucleotides are TGTGCCAGCAGTCCAACCATAGGGGACGGCAATCAGCCCCAGCATTTT. The chain uses TRBV27 and TRBJ1-5; D is possibly TRBD1 (5 bases). Germline CDR1 reads MNHEY; CDR2 reads SMNVEV (reference sequence). V lost 5 bases, J lost 2 bases, and 16 bases lay in between. CDR3 length: 16 amino acids.

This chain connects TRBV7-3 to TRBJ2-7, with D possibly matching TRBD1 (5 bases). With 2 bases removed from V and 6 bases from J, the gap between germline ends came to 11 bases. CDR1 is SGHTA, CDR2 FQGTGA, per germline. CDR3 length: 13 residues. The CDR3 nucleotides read TGTGCCAGCAGCTTATCGCAGGGCAGCGAGCAGTACTTC. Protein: CASSLSQGSEQYF.

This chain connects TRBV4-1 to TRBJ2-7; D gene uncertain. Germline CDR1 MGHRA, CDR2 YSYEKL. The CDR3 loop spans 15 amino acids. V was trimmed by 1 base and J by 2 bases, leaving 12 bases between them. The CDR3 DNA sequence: TGCGCCAGCAGCCAAGTTGGGGTAGGAACCTACGAGCAGTACTTC. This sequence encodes CASSQVGVGTYEQYF.

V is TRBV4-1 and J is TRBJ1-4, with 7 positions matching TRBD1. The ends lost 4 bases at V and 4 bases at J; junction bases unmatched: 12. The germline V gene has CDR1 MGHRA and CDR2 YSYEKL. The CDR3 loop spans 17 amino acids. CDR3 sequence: CASSLRYGDSFNEKLFF. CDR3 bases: TGCGCCAGCAGCCTCAGATATGGGGACAGTTTTAATGAAAAACTGTTTTTT.

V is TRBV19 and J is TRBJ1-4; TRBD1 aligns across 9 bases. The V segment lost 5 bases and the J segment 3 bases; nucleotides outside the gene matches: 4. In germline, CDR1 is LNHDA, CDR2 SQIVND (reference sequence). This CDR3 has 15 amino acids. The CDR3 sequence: CASSLQGASNEKLFF. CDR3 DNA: TGTGCCAGTAGTTTACAGGGGGCGTCTAATGAAAAACTGTTTTTT.

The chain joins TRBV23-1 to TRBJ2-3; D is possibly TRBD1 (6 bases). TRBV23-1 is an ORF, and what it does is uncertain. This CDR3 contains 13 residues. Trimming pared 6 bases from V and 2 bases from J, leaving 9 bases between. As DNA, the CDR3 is TGCGCCAGCAGAACAGGGCCCACAGATACGCAGTATTTT. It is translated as CASRTGPTDTQYF.

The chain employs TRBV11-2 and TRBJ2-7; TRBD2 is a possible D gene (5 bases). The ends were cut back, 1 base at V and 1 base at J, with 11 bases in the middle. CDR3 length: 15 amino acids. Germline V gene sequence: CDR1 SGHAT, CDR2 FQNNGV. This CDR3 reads CASSLGGWNSYEQYF. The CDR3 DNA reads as TGTGCCAGCAGCTTAGGAGGGTGGAATTCCTACGAGCAGTACTTC. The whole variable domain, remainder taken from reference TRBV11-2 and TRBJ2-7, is EAGVAQSPRYKIIEKRQSVAFWCNPISGHATLYWYQQILGQGPKLLIQFQNNGVVDDSQLPKDRFSAERLKGVDSTLKIQPAKLEDSAVYLCASSLGGWNSYEQYFGPGTRLTVT.

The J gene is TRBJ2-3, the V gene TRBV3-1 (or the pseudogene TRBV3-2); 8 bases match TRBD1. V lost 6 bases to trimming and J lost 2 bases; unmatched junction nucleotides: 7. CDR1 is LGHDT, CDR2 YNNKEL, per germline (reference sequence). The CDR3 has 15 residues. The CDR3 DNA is TGTGCCAGCAGTTCGACAGGGGATAACACAGATACGCAGTATTTT. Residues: CASSSTGDNTDTQYF.

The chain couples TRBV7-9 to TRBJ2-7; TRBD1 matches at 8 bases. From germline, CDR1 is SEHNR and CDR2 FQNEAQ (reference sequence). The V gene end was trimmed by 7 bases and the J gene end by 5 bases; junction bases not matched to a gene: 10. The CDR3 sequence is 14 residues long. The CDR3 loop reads CASNDRGSGNEQYF. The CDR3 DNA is TGTGCCAGCAACGACAGGGGAAGTGGGAACGAGCAGTACTTC.

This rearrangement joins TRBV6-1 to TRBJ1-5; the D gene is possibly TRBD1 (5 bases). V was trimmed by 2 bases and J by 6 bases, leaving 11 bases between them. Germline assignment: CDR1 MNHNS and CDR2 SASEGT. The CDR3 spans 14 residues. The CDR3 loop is CASSELQGIQPQHF. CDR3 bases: TGTGCCAGCAGTGAACTGCAGGGAATTCAGCCCCAGCATTTT.

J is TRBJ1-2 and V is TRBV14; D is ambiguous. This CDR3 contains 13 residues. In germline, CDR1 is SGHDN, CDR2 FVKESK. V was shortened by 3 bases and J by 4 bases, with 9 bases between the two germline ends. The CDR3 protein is CASSQEARYGYTF. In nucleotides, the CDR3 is TGTGCCAGCAGCCAGGAAGCCCGCTATGGCTACACCTTC.

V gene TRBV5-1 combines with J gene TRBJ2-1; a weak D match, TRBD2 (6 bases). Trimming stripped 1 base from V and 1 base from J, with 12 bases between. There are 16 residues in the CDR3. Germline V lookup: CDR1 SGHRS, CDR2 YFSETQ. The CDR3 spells CASSLLRGASYNEQFF. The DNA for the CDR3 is TGCGCCAGCAGCTTGCTTCGCGGGGCATCCTACAATGAGCAGTTCTTC.

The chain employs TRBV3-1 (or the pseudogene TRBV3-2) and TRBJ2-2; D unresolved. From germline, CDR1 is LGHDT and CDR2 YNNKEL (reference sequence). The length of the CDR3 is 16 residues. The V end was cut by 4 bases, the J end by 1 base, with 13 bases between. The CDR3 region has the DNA TGTGCCAGCAGCCCCGGTGCGGTGGAGAACACCGGGGAGCTGTTTTTT. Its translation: CASSPGAVENTGELFF.

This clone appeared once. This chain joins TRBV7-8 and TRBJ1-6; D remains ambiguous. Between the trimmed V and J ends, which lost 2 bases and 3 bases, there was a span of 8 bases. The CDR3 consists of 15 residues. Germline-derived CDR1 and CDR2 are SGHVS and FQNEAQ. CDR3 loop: CASSLPVGYNSPLHF. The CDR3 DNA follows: TGTGCCAGCAGCTTACCCGTCGGCTATAATTCACCCCTCCACTTT.

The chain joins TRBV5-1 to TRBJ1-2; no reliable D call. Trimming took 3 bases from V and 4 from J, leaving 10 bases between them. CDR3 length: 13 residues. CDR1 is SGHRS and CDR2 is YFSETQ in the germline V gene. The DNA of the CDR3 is TGCGCCAGCAGCTATTGGGCGGGCTATGGCTACACCTTC. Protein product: CASSYWAGYGYTF.

CDR3 amino acids: CASSQQWSYEQYF. CDR3 nucleotides: TGTGCCAGCAGCCAACAGTGGTCCTACGAGCAGTACTTC. The chain recombines TRBV5-6 with TRBJ2-7, with D unclear. The CDR3 runs to 13 residues. Germline loops: CDR1 SGHDT, CDR2 YYEEEE. V dropped 4 bases and J dropped 1 base, with 9 bases sitting between them.

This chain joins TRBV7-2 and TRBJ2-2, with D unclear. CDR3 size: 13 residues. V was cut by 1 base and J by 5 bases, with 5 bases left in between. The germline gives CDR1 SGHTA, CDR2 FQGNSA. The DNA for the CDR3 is TGTGCCAGCAGCTTAGGCCATACCGGGGAGCTGTTTTTT. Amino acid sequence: CASSLGHTGELFF.